This T cell receptor beta chain came from a study of blood T cell repertoires in COVID-19. The table lists this clone with a few counts. This study enrolled people aged roughly 18 to 89 from around 26 US geographic areas. Two negative PCRs, clearance, or symptom resolution characterized the recovered Cohort 3 donors. In the source study's methods: Amplified reference gene primers provided the basis for estimating nucleated cell counts. Repertoires were generated with immunoSEQ multiplex PCR, while TCRdb's copy carries only in-frame clones and drops some. D and trimming were read from the DNA, whereas the V and J calls and clone size are those reported in that table. There are some 250,000 clones in the sample; approximately 90% occur only once, and around a sixth lies in the top ten. V trimming: 0 bases; J trimming: 5 bases; junction bases outside the gene matches: 6. Looked up from germline, CDR1 is SGHRS and CDR2 is YFSETQ. The CDR3 covers 15 residues.

The clonotype was recovered from a man aged 18 to 30 who had recovered from COVID-19. The chain recombines TRBV5-1 with TRBJ2-7, with 9 bases aligning to TRBD2. Sequencing was done on a sample of PBMCs or T cells enriched from blood (not recorded which). The chain's CDR3 is CASSLGGGRVDEQYF. The CDR3, as DNA: TGCGCCAGCAGCTTGGGTGGCGGGAGGGTCGACGAGCAGTACTTC.